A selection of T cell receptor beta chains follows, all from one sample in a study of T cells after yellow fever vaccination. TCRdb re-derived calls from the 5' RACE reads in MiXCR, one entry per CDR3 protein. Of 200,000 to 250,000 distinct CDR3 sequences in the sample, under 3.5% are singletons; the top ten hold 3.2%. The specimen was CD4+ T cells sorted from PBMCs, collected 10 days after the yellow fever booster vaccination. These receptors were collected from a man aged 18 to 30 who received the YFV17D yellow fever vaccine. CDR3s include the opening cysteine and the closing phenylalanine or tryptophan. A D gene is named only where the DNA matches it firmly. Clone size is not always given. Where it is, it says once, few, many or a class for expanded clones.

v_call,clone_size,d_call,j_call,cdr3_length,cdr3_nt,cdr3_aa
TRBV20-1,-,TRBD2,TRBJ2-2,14,TGCAGTGCCGGCGGGGGGCTGAACACCGGGGAGCTGTTTTTT,CSAGGGLNTGELFF
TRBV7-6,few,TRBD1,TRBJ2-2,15,TGTGCCAGCAGCCGGGACAGACCGAACACCGGGGAGCTGTTTTTT,CASSRDRPNTGELFF
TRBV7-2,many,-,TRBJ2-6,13,TGTGCCAGCATCCCAGGGATGGCCAACGTCCTGACTTTC,CASIPGMANVLTF
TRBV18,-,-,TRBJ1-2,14,TGTGCCAGCTCACCACCGTTGTATGACCGGGGCTACACCTTC,CASSPPLYDRGYTF
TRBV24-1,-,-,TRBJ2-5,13,TGTGCCACCAGTCGCCAGGAGCAAGAGACCCAGTACTTC,CATSRQEQETQYF
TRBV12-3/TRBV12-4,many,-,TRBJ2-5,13,TGTGCCAGCAGACCACAACTCGTCAAGACCCAGTACTTC,CASRPQLVKTQYF
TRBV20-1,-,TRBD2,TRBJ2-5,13,TGCAGTGCTGTGACTAGCGCGGAAGAGACCCAGTACTTC,CSAVTSAEETQYF
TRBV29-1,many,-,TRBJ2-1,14,TGCAGCGTTGAAGGAGGGGGCTCCTACAATGAGCAGTTCTTC,CSVEGGGSYNEQFF
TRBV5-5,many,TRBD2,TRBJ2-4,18,TGTGCCAGCAACTTCATATTGGCTGCCGGGACTAGCGCAGACATTCAGTACTTC,CASNFILAAGTSADIQYF
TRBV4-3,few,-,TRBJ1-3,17,TGCGCCAGCAGCCAAGATCCGGGCGGACATTCTGGAAACACCATATATTTT,CASSQDPGGHSGNTIYF
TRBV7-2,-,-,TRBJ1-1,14,TGTGCCAGCAGCGCACAGGGAGCGAGCACTGAAGCTTTCTTT,CASSAQGASTEAFF
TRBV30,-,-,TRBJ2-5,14,TGTGCCTGGAGTGTAAGGGGCGCCGGGGAGACCCAGTACTTC,CAWSVRGAGETQYF
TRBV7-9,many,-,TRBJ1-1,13,TGTGCCAGCACCCTAATCATGAACACTGAAGCTTTCTTT,CASTLIMNTEAFF
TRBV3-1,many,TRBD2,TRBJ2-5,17,TGTGCCAGCAGCCCCTACCCCGGGACTAGCGGGGCGGAGACCCAGTACTTC,CASSPYPGTSGAETQYF
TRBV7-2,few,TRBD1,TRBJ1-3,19,TGTGCCAGCAGCTCTCATAGCTGGGGACAGCGATACTCTGGAAACACCATATATTTT,CASSSHSWGQRYSGNTIYF
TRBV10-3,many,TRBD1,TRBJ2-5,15,TGTGCCATCAGTGACTCGGACAGGGGAGGGAAGACCCAGTACTTC,CAISDSDRGGKTQYF
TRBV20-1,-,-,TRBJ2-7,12,TGCAGTGCTAGAGTAGGGGAGTACGAGCAGTACTTC,CSARVGEYEQYF
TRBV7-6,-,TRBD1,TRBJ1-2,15,TGTGCCAGCAGCAACCGGGACAGGGGGCAAAATGGCTACACCTTC,CASSNRDRGQNGYTF
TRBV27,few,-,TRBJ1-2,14,TGTGCCAGCGCTGGGGCCGGGTCCATCTATGGCTACACCTTC,CASAGAGSIYGYTF
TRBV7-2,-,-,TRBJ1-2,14,TGTGCCAGCAGCTTAGGGCAGCTTAACTATGGCTACACCTTC,CASSLGQLNYGYTF
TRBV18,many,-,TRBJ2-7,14,TGTGCCAGCTCACCAGTGGTGGACGGGCTAGAGCAGTACTTC,CASSPVVDGLEQYF
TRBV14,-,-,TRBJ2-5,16,TGTGCCAGCAGCCACGGTGTGGAGGCACTACAAGAGACCCAGTACTTC,CASSHGVEALQETQYF
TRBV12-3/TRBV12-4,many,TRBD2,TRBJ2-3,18,TGTGCCAGCACCCCCGTCATACTAGCGGGGGGGCCCGGAGATACGCAGTATTTT,CASTPVILAGGPGDTQYF
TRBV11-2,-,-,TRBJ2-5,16,TGTGCCAGCAGCTTAGAGTATGCCACCACCCAAGAGACCCAGTACTTC,CASSLEYATTQETQYF
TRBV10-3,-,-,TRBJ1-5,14,TGTGCCATCAGCCCGGGACTTACTACCCAGCCCCAGCATTTT,CAISPGLTTQPQHF
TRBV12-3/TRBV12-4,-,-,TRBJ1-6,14,TGTGCCAGCAGTGGAGGGCAGTATAATTCACCCCTCCACTTT,CASSGGQYNSPLHF
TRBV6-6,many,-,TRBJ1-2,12,TGTGCCAGCAGTTACTCCGGGACAAGGGGCACCTTC,CASSYSGTRGTF
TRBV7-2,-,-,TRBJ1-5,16,TGTGCCAGCAGCAGAAACATAGGCGGTTCGGATCAGCCCCAGCATTTT,CASSRNIGGSDQPQHF
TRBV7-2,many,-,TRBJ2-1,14,TGTGCCAGCAGCCCACGACAGGATTACAATGAGCAGTTCTTC,CASSPRQDYNEQFF
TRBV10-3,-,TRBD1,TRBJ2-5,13,TGTGCCACTAGTGACAGGGGCCGAGAGACCCAGTACTTC,CATSDRGRETQYF
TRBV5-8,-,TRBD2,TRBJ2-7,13,TGTGCCAGCAGCTTGGGACGCCTAGCGGTTCAGTACTTC,CASSLGRLAVQYF
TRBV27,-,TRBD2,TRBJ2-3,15,TGTGCCAGCAGTTTATGGCGGGGGGGGGTAGATACGCAGTATTTT,CASSLWRGGVDTQYF
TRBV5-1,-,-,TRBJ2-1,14,TGCGCCAGCTCGGACAGTTCCTCCTACAATGAGCAGTTCTTC,CASSDSSSYNEQFF
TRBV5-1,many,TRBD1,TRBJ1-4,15,TGCGCCAGCAGCAGGTGGACAGGGGGATTGGAAAAACTGTTTTTT,CASSRWTGGLEKLFF
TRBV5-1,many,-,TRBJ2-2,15,TGCGCCAGCAGCTTGGGGGTCAGCAACACCGGGGAGCTGTTTTTT,CASSLGVSNTGELFF
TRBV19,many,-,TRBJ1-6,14,TGTGCCAGTAGGAAGGACCTACTAGGATCACCCCTCCACTTT,CASRKDLLGSPLHF
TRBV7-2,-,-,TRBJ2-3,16,TGTGCCAGCAGCTCTCAGGGGACGGGGGGCCGAGATACGCAGTATTTT,CASSSQGTGGRDTQYF